These 15 T cell receptor beta chains came from one sample sequenced in a study of response to subunit inactivated influenza vaccine. A single record per CDR3 protein comes from TCRdb applying MiXCR to the RT-PCR reads. Of fewer than 400,000 distinct CDR3 sequences listed, 21% are singletons. The sequenced sample was PBMCs from blood, obtained 21 months after vaccination. These receptor sequences come from a man aged 50 to 69 who received an inactivated influenza vaccine.

The chain joins TRBV20-1 to TRBJ2-7; D unclear. The V end lost 4 bases, the J end lost 2 bases, and 12 bases lay between the germline ends. There are 13 residues in the CDR3. Per germline, CDR1 DFQATT and CDR2 SNEGSKA (reference sequence). In DNA form, the CDR3 reads TGCAGTGCTACCCCTGCGATGACCTACGAGCAGTACTTC. Amino acid sequence: CSATPAMTYEQYF.

This clonotype was counted many times. The chain couples TRBV7-2 to TRBJ1-5; possibly TRBD1 for D (6 bases). Germline CDR1 SGHTA, CDR2 FQGNSA. V dropped 7 bases and J dropped 7 bases, with 17 bases sitting between them. The CDR3 has 14 residues. This CDR3 is CASTNWGPGQPQHF. In DNA form, the CDR3 reads TGTGCCAGCACGAACTGGGGGCCCGGACAGCCCCAGCATTTT. Full variable domain (missing parts from reference TRBV7-2 and TRBJ1-5): GAGVSQSPSNKVTEKGKDVELRCDPISGHTALYWYRQSLGQGLEFLIYFQGNSAPDKSGLPSDRFSAERTGGSVSTLTIQRTQQEDSAVYLCASTNWGPGQPQHFGDGTRLSIL.

This clonotype was seen a handful of times. The chain joins TRBV28 to TRBJ2-7; 10 bases align to TRBD2. Germline V lookup: CDR1 MDHEN, CDR2 SYDVKM. V was pared by 8 bases and J by 0 bases, with 7 bases of the junction left unmatched. This CDR3 comprises 15 residues. The CDR3 loop reads CASSTGTSDSYEQYF. DNA of the CDR3: TGTGCCAGCTCAACCGGGACTAGCGACTCCTACGAGCAGTACTTC.

V is TRBV4-2 and J is TRBJ2-2, with D possibly matching TRBD2 (6 bases). CDR1 and CDR2 from the germline V gene are LGHNA and YNFKEQ. V was trimmed by 4 bases and J by 6 bases, leaving 12 bases between them. The CDR3 is 14 residues long. The CDR3 reads CASSPGPGAGELFF. The CDR3 DNA sequence: TGTGCCAGCAGCCCCGGACCGGGGGCCGGGGAGCTGTTTTTT.

There are a few counts of this clonotype. The chain employs TRBV7-9 and TRBJ1-1; TRBD1 is a possible D gene (5 bases). Trimming cost V 11 bases and J 1 base, with 14 bases left between them. The CDR3 covers 13 residues. Germline assignment: CDR1 SEHNR and CDR2 FQNEAQ (reference sequence). The CDR3 DNA sequence: TGTGCCGGGGCGGCATATACGAACACTGAAGCTTTCTTT. It is translated as CAGAAYTNTEAFF. Drawing the rest from reference TRBV7-9 and TRBJ1-1, the complete variable domain is DTGVSQNPRHKITKRGQNVTFRCDPISEHNRLYWYRQTLGQGPEFLTYFQNEAQLEKSRLLSDRFSAERPKGSFSTLEIQRTEQGDSAMYLCAGAAYTNTEAFFGQGTRLTVV.

This sequence joins TRBV18 and TRBJ2-7; a weak D match, TRBD2 (6 bases). V lost 5 bases and J lost 6, with 11 bases in between. This CDR3 has 12 amino acids. In germline, CDR1 is KGHSH, CDR2 LQKENI. CDR3 coding DNA: TGTGCCAGCTCAAGCACTAGCAGCGAGCAGTACTTC. It encodes CASSSTSSEQYF.

The sample holds a few counts of this clonotype. This sequence joins TRBV16 and TRBJ1-6; D is ambiguous. The CDR3 spans 16 residues. Germline V gene lookup returns CDR1 KGHSY and CDR2 FQNENV. V was cut by 4 bases and J by 7 bases, with 17 bases left in between. This CDR3 reads CASSPNTRRKNSPLHF. The CDR3 nucleotides read TGTGCCAGCAGCCCCAATACGCGACGGAAGAATTCACCCCTCCACTTT.

In its sample, this clonotype was seen many times. The chain is built from TRBV7-8 and TRBJ1-1, with 10 bases matching TRBD1. CDR1 is SGHVS and CDR2 is FQNEAQ in the germline V gene. The CDR3 runs to 15 residues. V gave up 3 bases and J gave up 1 base; unmatched junction bases: 2. The CDR3 region is CASSLGQGTNTEAFF. Here the CDR3 DNA reads TGTGCCAGCAGCTTGGGACAGGGGACGAACACTGAAGCTTTCTTT.

The sample holds a few counts of this clonotype. The genes are TRBV29-1 and TRBJ1-5; the D gene is possibly TRBD1 (6 bases). Trimming removed 4 bases from V and 7 bases from J, with 11 bases in between. Germline CDR1 SQVTM, CDR2 ANQGSEA. This CDR3 has 12 amino acids. This CDR3 reads CSVGQGSQPQHF. DNA for the CDR3: TGCAGCGTTGGTCAGGGGAGCCAGCCCCAGCATTTT.

The chain employs TRBV11-3 and TRBJ1-3; D unresolved. The CDR3 length is 17 residues. Trimming shortened V by 5 bases and J by 0 bases, and 17 bases separated the two germline ends. In germline, CDR1 is SGHNT, CDR2 YENEEA. The CDR3 here is CASSQDLILNSGNTIYF. CDR3 coding DNA: TGTGCCAGCAGCCAAGACCTTATTCTTAACTCTGGAAACACCATATATTTT.

This sequence joins TRBV7-9 and TRBJ1-4, with D perhaps matching TRBD1 (5 bases). This CDR3 has 17 residues. V was pared by 1 base and J by 0 bases, with 12 bases between. Germline V gene lookup returns CDR1 SEHNR and CDR2 FQNEAQ (reference sequence). The CDR3, as DNA: TGTGCCAGCAGCTTAGGGGGGAGGGTCTCAACTAATGAAAAACTGTTTTTT. Amino acids: CASSLGGRVSTNEKLFF. Full variable domain (missing parts from reference TRBV7-9 and TRBJ1-4): DTGVSQNPRHKITKRGQNVTFRCDPISEHNRLYWYRQTLGQGPEFLTYFQNEAQLEKSRLLSDRFSAERPKGSFSTLEIQRTEQGDSAMYLCASSLGGRVSTNEKLFFGSGTQLSVL.

The count of this clonotype is one. The chain links TRBV5-1 to TRBJ2-3; D uncertain. This CDR3 contains 15 residues. Trimming cost V 2 bases and J 0 bases, with 10 bases left between them. CDR1 SGHRS and CDR2 YFSETQ come from the germline V gene. CDR3 sequence reads: CASSFGSSSTDTQYF. DNA for the CDR3: TGCGCCAGCAGCTTCGGATCCTCTAGCACAGATACGCAGTATTTT.

The rearrangement joins TRBV5-1 to TRBJ1-4, with D possibly being TRBD1 (6 bases). This CDR3 comprises 19 residues. The ends were cut back, 4 bases at V and 0 bases at J, with 22 bases in the middle. Germline V gene data show CDR1 as SGHRS and CDR2 as YFSETQ. CDR3: CASSPGSTGFFATNEKLFF. In DNA form, the CDR3 reads TGCGCCAGCAGCCCAGGATCGACAGGTTTCTTTGCAACTAATGAAAAACTGTTTTTT.

As for this clonotype: A single base separates this from a much larger clone, so it may be a read error. The CDR3 DNA follows: TGTGCCAGCAGCTTAGGGCGGAATGAGCAGTTCTTC. This sequence encodes CASSLGRNEQFF. The chain recombines TRBV7-9 with TRBJ2-1, with no clear D. Germline V gene lookup returns CDR1 SEHNR and CDR2 FQNEAQ (reference sequence). V lost 1 base and J 7 bases, leaving 5 bases between the germline ends. The CDR3 is 12 amino acids.

The rearrangement uses TRBV3-1 and TRBJ2-7, with D tentatively TRBD1 (7 bases). The CDR3 consists of 15 residues. V was shortened by 6 bases and J by 4 bases, with 19 bases between the two germline ends. Looked up from germline, CDR1 is LGHDT and CDR2 is YNNKEL (reference sequence). This CDR3 reads CASSRGGDRQYEQYF. In nucleotides, the CDR3 is TGTGCCAGCAGTCGAGGAGGGGACAGACAATACGAGCAGTACTTC.